The 13 T cell receptor beta chains presented below share a single source sample, sequenced in a study of T cell responses to AZD1222 COVID-19 vaccine. Repertoires were generated with immunoSEQ multiplex PCR, while TCRdb's copy carries only in-frame clones and drops some. Among about 180,000 clones, around 89% were seen once, and the ten largest hold 3.5% to 5.5%. The sample in question was peripheral blood, obtained 28 days after the second dose of the MenACWY control vaccine. The receptors come from an adult who received the MenACWY meningococcal vaccine as a control.

The J gene is TRBJ2-3, the V gene TRBV27, with D tentatively TRBD2 (5 bases). In germline, CDR1 is MNHEY, CDR2 SMNVEV (reference sequence). V lost 4 bases, J lost 5 bases, and 16 bases lay in between. This CDR3 region has 15 residues. The CDR3 spells CASSWSPGSIDTQYF. In DNA form, the CDR3 reads TGTGCCAGCAGTTGGAGTCCGGGATCGATAGATACGCAGTATTTT.

The CDR3 here is CASSPGQGNQPQHF. CDR3 DNA: TGTGCCAGCAGCCCCGGACAGGGGAATCAGCCCCAGCATTTT. The V gene is TRBV7-9, the J gene TRBJ1-5; 9 nucleotides align to TRBD1. The CDR3 is made up of 14 amino acids. After removal of 5 bases from V and 4 bases from J, the junction contained 3 bases not matched to a gene. Germline V gene lookup returns CDR1 SEHNR and CDR2 FQNEAQ (reference sequence).

The J gene is TRBJ2-7, the V gene TRBV5-1; 10 nucleotides agree with TRBD2. The CDR3 extends over 15 amino acids. CDR1 and CDR2 (germline): SGHRS, YFSETQ. V shed 0 bases and J 2 bases; nucleotides not matched to a gene: 2. CDR3 residues: CASSLALAGAYEQYF. CDR3 coding DNA: TGCGCCAGCAGCTTGGCGCTAGCGGGAGCCTACGAGCAGTACTTC.

The rearrangement links TRBV5-6 to TRBJ2-7, with TRBD1 as a possible D gene (6 bases). Germline-derived CDR1 and CDR2 are SGHDT and YYEEEE. The V and J ends lost 3 bases and 4 bases respectively, with 11 bases between them. The CDR3 consists of 13 residues. The CDR3 loop is CASSWGRGYEQYF. DNA of the CDR3: TGTGCCAGCAGCTGGGGCAGGGGTTACGAGCAGTACTTC.

This clone was found once. The chain recombines TRBV28 with TRBJ1-2, with D maybe TRBD1 (5 bases). The V gene lost 4 bases and the J gene lost 0 bases, with 24 bases spanning the gap. Per germline, CDR1 MDHEN and CDR2 SYDVKM. The CDR3 is made up of 19 amino acids. CDR3 DNA: TGTGCCAGCAGTTCAGCCCTCGGGGACCGCCCGCACTCTAACTATGGCTACACCTTC. Its translation: CASSSALGDRPHSNYGYTF.

The chain uses TRBV29-1 and TRBJ1-3, with D unclear. The germline V and J ends were trimmed by 1 base and 0 bases, with 7 bases remaining between them. Germline values: CDR1 SQVTM, CDR2 ANQGSEA. The CDR3 has 14 residues. CDR3 region: CSVEGRGSGNTIYF. CDR3 DNA sequence: TGCAGCGTTGAAGGTCGGGGCTCTGGAAACACCATATATTTT.

The chain employs TRBV11-2 and TRBJ2-7, with 8 bases fitting TRBD2. Germline loops: CDR1 SGHAT, CDR2 FQNNGV. Germline trimming cut 4 bases from V and 6 bases from J; bases unmatched to any gene: 8. The length of the CDR3 is 14 residues. CDR3 DNA: TGTGCCAGCAGCTCCACCGGGACTAGAAGCGAGCAGTACTTC. Protein: CASSSTGTRSEQYF.

The V gene is TRBV9, the J gene TRBJ2-1, with 8 bases identical to TRBD1. CDR3 length: 15 residues. Germline V lookup: CDR1 SGDLS, CDR2 YYNGEE. J gave up 3 bases and V 2 bases, and 4 bases lay outside the gene matches. CDR3 amino acids: CASSVQGAGYNEQFF. As DNA, the CDR3 is TGTGCCAGCAGCGTTCAGGGGGCAGGCTACAATGAGCAGTTCTTC.

This rearrangement joins TRBV25-1 to TRBJ1-2; tentative D call: TRBD1 (6 bases). Trimming cost V 3 bases and J 3 bases, with 14 bases left between them. The germline V gene encodes CDR1 MGHDK and CDR2 SYGVNS. The CDR3 is 15 residues long. CDR3 residues: CASSDSGEAHYGYTF. In DNA form, the CDR3 reads TGTGCCAGCAGTGATTCAGGGGAGGCTCACTATGGCTACACCTTC.

The gene calls are TRBV5-8 and TRBJ2-7, with 10 bases fitting TRBD2. The J segment lost 2 bases and the V segment lost 0 bases, leaving 8 bases of the junction unmatched. This CDR3 comprises 17 residues. CDR1 and CDR2 (germline): SGHTS, YDEGEE. The CDR3, as DNA: TGTGCCAGCAGCTTGGTATTACGGACTAGCGGTGCCTACGAGCAGTACTTC. Translated: CASSLVLRTSGAYEQYF.

This clone was counted a single time. The V call is TRBV6-5, the J call TRBJ2-1; 8 nucleotides agree with TRBD1. J lost 7 bases, V lost 0 bases, and 8 bases had no gene match. The CDR3 runs 16 residues. Germline CDR1 MNHEY, CDR2 SVGAGI. CDR3 protein: CASSYSFGTGTNEQFF. The DNA for the CDR3 is TGTGCCAGCAGTTACTCTTTCGGGACAGGTACTAATGAGCAGTTCTTC.

V and J are TRBV7-2 and TRBJ2-1, with 8 bases that match TRBD2. Germline V gene data show CDR1 as SGHTA and CDR2 as FQGNSA. The V and J ends lost 7 bases and 7 bases, in that order; junction bases with no gene match: 15. The CDR3 is made up of 16 amino acids. The CDR3 DNA reads as TGTGCCAGCACGCTGACTTCTGGCGGGAGGTATAATGAGCAGTTCTTC. It encodes CASTLTSGGRYNEQFF.

This chain connects TRBV4-1 to TRBJ1-4, with D unclear. CDR3 length equals 13 residues. Trimming took 1 base from V and 7 from J, leaving 7 bases between them. Germline loops: CDR1 MGHRA, CDR2 YSYEKL. The CDR3 DNA is TGCGCCAGCAGCCAAGTCGGGCCTGAAAAACTGTTTTTT. Translated: CASSQVGPEKLFF.